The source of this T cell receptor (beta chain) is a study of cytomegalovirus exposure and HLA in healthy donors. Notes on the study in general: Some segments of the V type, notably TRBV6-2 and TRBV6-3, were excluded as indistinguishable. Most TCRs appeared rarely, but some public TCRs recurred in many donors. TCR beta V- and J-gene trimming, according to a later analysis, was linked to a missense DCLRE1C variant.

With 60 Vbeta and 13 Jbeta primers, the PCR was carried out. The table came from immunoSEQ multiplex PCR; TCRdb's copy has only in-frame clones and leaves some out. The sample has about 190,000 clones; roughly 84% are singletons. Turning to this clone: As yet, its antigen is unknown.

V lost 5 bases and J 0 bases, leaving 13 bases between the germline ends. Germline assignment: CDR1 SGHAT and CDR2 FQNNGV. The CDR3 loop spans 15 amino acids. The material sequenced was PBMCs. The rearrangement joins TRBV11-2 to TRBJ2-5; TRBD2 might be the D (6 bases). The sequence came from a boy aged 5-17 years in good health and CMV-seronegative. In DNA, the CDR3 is TGTGCCAGCAGCCGTGGACGGGGGTACCAAGAGACCCAGTACTTC. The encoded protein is CASSRGRGYQETQYF.